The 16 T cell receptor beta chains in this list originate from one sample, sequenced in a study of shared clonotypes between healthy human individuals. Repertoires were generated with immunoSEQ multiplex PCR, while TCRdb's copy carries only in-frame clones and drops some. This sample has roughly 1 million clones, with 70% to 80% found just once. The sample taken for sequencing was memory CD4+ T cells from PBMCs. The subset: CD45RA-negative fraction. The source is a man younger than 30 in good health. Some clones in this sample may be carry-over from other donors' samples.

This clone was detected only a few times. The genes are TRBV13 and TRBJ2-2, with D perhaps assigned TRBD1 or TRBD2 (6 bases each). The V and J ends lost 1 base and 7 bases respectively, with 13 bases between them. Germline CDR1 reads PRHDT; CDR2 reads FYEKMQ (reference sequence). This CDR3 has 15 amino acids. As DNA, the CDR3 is TGTGCCAGCAGCTTAGTGGGGGGCGCTGGCGGGGAGCTGTTTTTT. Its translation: CASSLVGGAGGELFF.

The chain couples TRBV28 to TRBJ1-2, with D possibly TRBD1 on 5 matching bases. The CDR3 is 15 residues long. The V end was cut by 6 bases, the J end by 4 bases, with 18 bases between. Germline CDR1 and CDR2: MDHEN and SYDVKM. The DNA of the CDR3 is TGTGCCAGCAGCTTAGTTCCTATACAGGTCTATGGCTACACCTTC. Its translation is CASSLVPIQVYGYTF.

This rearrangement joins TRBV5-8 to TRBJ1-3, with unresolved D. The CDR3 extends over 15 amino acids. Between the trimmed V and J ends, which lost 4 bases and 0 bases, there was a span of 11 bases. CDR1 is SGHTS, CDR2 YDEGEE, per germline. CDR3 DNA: TGTGCCAGCAGCCCTGGACGGCTCTCTGGAAACACCATATATTTT. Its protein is CASSPGRLSGNTIYF. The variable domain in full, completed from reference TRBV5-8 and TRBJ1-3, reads EAGVTQSPTHLIKTRGQQATLRCSPISGHTSVYWYQQALGLGLQFLLWYDEGEERNRGNFPPRFSGRQFPNYSSELNVNALELEDSALYLCASSPGRLSGNTIYFGEGSWLTVV.

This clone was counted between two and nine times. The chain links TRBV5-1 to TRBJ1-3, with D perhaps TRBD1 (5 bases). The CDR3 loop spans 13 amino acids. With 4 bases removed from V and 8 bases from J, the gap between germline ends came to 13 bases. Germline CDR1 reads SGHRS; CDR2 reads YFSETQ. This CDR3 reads CASSAQGEDTIYF. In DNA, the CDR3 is TGCGCCAGCAGCGCTCAGGGTGAAGACACCATATATTTT.

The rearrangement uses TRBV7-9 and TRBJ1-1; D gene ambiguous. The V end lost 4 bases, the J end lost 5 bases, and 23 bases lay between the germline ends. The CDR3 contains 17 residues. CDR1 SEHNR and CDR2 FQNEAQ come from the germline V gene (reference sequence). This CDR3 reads CASSSIHLEWMGTEAFF. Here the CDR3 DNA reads TGTGCCAGCAGCTCCATTCACCTTGAGTGGATGGGGACTGAAGCTTTCTTT.

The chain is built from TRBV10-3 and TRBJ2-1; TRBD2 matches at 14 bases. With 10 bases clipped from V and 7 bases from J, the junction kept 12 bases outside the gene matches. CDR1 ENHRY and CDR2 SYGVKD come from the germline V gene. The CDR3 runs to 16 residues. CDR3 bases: TGTGCCACCCAGAACGGACTAGCGGGAGGTGAGAATGAGCAGTTCTTC. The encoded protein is CATQNGLAGGENEQFF.

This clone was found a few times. The CDR3: CAVGGDSGNTIYF. The CDR3, as DNA: TGTGCGGTGGGCGGGGACTCTGGAAACACCATATATTTT. The chain carries TRBV2 and TRBJ1-3; D remains unclear. CDR1 and CDR2 from the germline V gene are SNHLY and FYNNEI. The CDR3 extends over 13 amino acids.

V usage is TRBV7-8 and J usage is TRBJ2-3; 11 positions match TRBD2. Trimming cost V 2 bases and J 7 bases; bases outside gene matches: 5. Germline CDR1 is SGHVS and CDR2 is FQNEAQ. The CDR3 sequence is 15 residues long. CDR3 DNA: TGTGCCAGCAGCTTATCTCTAGCGGGAGGAAATACGCAGTATTTT. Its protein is CASSLSLAGGNTQYF.

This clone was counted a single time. CDR3 in amino acids: CASSYPQHSTDTQYF. CDR3 sequence (DNA): TGTGCCAGCAGTTATCCCCAGCATAGCACAGATACGCAGTATTTT. The rearrangement uses TRBV6-6 and TRBJ2-3; D gene uncertain. Trimming took 3 bases from V and 0 from J, leaving 10 bases between them. The germline V gene has CDR1 MNHNY and CDR2 SVGAGI (reference sequence). CDR3 length equals 15 residues.

CDR3 nucleotide sequence: TGTGCCAGCAGCTGGGGGAGCAGACCAAACACTGAAGCTTTCTTT. It encodes CASSWGSRPNTEAFF. J is TRBJ1-1 and V is TRBV7-9; possible D gene TRBD1, 5 bases. Germline V CDR1 and CDR2: SEHNR, FQNEAQ (reference sequence). The CDR3 runs to 15 residues. Trimming took 4 bases from V and 2 from J, leaving 14 bases between them.

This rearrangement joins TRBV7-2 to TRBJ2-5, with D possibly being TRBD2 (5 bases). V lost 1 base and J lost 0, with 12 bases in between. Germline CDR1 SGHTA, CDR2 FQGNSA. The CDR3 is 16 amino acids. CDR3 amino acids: CASSLVGSVNQETQYF. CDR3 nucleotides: TGTGCCAGCAGCTTAGTGGGTAGCGTGAACCAAGAGACCCAGTACTTC.

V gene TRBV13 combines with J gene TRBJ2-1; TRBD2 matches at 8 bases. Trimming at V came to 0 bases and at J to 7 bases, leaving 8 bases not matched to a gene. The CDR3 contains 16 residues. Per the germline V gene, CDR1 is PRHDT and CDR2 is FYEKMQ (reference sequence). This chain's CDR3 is CASSLGGRAYSNEQFF. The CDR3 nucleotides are TGTGCCAGCAGCTTAGGCGGGAGGGCCTATTCGAATGAGCAGTTCTTC.

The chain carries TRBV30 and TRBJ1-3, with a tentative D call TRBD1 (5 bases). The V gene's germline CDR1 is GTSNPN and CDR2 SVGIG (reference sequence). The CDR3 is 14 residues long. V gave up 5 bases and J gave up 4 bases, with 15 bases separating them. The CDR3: CAWDREGLGNTIYF. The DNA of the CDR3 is TGTGCCTGGGACCGAGAGGGGCTGGGAAACACCATATATTTT.

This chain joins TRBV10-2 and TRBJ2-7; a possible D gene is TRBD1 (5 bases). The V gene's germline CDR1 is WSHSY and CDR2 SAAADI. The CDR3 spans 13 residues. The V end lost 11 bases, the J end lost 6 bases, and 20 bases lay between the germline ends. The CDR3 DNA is TGCGCCGTCCTCGGGCAGCGAAGGGGCGAGCAGTACTTC. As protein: CAVLGQRRGEQYF.

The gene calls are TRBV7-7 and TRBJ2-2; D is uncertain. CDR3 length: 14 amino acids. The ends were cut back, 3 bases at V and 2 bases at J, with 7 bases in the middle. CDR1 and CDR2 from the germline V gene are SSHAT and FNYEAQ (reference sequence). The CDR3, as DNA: TGTGCCAGCAGCTTTGCGATTAACACCGGGGAGCTGTTTTTT. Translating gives CASSFAINTGELFF.

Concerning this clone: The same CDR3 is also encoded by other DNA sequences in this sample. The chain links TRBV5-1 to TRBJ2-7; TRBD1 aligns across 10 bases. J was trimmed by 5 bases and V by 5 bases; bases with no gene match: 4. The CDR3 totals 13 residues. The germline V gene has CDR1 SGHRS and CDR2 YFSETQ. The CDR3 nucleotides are TGCGCCAGCAGGCCCGGGACAGGGGACGAGCAGTACTTC. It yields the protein CASRPGTGDEQYF.